This entry lists 28 T cell receptor beta chains sequenced from one sample in a study of cytomegalovirus exposure and HLA in healthy donors. Researchers ran the PCR with 60 Vbeta and 13 Jbeta primers. The assay was immunoSEQ multiplex PCR, and TCRdb's table has in-frame clones only and misses some. This table holds 100,000 or so clones, about 59% found once. The material sequenced was PBMCs. Receptors originate from a man aged 30-40 years in good health and CMV-seropositive.

This chain links TRBV5-1 with TRBJ1-1; 8 nucleotides line up with TRBD1. This CDR3 has 14 residues. With V trimmed by 4 bases and J by 5 bases, 7 bases remained unmatched. CDR1 is SGHRS, CDR2 YFSETQ, per germline. CDR3 bases: TGCGCCAGCAGCGAGCAGGGGGCTCGTACTGAAGCTTTCTTT. Its protein product is CASSEQGARTEAFF.

The chain has TRBV6-5 and TRBJ1-6; D is ambiguous. Trimming shortened V by 2 bases and J by 9 bases, and 17 bases separated the two germline ends. This CDR3 contains 16 residues. Germline V gives CDR1 MNHEY, CDR2 SVGAGI. This CDR3 reads CASSYGDSKGGSPLHF. CDR3 nucleotide sequence: TGTGCCAGCAGTTACGGGGATTCGAAGGGAGGTTCACCCCTCCACTTT.

This clone has more than one count but fewer than ten. V usage is TRBV9 and J usage is TRBJ1-1; perhaps TRBD1 as D (5 bases). The V and J ends lost 2 bases and 5 bases respectively, with 16 bases between them. The germline V gene encodes CDR1 SGDLS and CDR2 YYNGEE. This CDR3 has 15 residues. For the CDR3, the DNA is TGTGCCAGCAGCGTCGAGGGGCGAGGAGGGACTGAAGCTTTCTTT. Amino acid sequence: CASSVEGRGGTEAFF. The full variable domain, its missing parts supplied by reference TRBV9 and TRBJ1-1, is DSGVTQTPKHLITATGQRVTLRCSPRSGDLSVYWYQQSLDQGLQFLIQYYNGEERAKGNILERFSAQQFPDLHSELNLSSLELGDSALYFCASSVEGRGGTEAFFGQGTRLTVV.

The CDR3 region is CARSFPGQGQDEQFF. As DNA, the CDR3 is TGTGCCAGAAGCTTTCCGGGACAGGGTCAGGATGAGCAGTTCTTC. This chain connects TRBV5-3 to TRBJ2-1; 9 bases are a match to TRBD1. TRBV5-3 is annotated as an ORF whose role is uncertain. Trimming at V came to 2 bases and at J to 8 bases, leaving 8 bases not matched to a gene. CDR3 length: 15 residues.

V gene TRBV7-3 combines with J gene TRBJ1-1; D might be TRBD1 (6 bases). Germline V gene lookup returns CDR1 SGHTA and CDR2 FQGTGA. With 4 bases removed from V and 1 base from J, the gap between germline ends came to 10 bases. The CDR3 spans 14 residues. CDR3 loop: CASSWGLGNTEAFF. As DNA, the CDR3 is TGTGCCAGCAGCTGGGGGCTGGGGAACACTGAAGCTTTCTTT.

This clone was picked up one time. The chain couples TRBV5-1 to TRBJ1-1, with 12 positions matching TRBD1. Per the germline V gene, CDR1 is SGHRS and CDR2 is YFSETQ. V lost 4 bases to trimming and J lost 6 bases; unmatched junction nucleotides: 10. The CDR3 loop spans 16 amino acids. CDR3 DNA sequence: TGCGCCAGCAGCCCGGGGGGGGGACAGGGGGCCTCTGAAGCTTTCTTT. It codes for CASSPGGGQGASEAFF.

The chain employs TRBV6-5 and TRBJ2-5; the match to TRBD1 covers 10 bases. This CDR3 has 14 amino acids. The germline V gene has CDR1 MNHEY and CDR2 SVGAGI. V lost 4 bases, J lost 5 bases, and 4 bases stayed unmatched. The CDR3 reads CASSSTGGIETQYF. CDR3 nucleotides: TGTGCCAGCAGTTCGACAGGGGGCATTGAGACCCAGTACTTC.

This rearrangement joins TRBV19 to TRBJ1-1, with D uncertain. This CDR3 is built from 13 residues. V lost 7 bases, J lost 1 base, and 10 bases lay in between. The germline V gene has CDR1 LNHDA and CDR2 SQIVND (reference sequence). The CDR3 loop reads CASTNRGNTEAFF. In nucleotides, the CDR3 is TGTGCCAGTACCAATCGCGGGAACACTGAAGCTTTCTTT.

The rearrangement joins TRBV18 to TRBJ1-1; the D gene is possibly TRBD1 (5 bases). CDR1 is KGHSH, CDR2 LQKENI, per germline. CDR3 size: 17 residues. Trimming removed 0 bases at V and 0 bases at J, with 14 bases between. The CDR3 DNA follows: TGTGCCAGCTCACCACCGGGCCAGGGCCGCATGAACACTGAAGCTTTCTTT. Protein product: CASSPPGQGRMNTEAFF. Together with reference TRBV18 and TRBJ1-1, the CDR3 gives the full variable domain: NAGVMQNPRHLVRRRGQEARLRCSPMKGHSHVYWYRQLPEEGLKFMVYLQKENIIDESGMPKERFSAEFPKEGPSILRIQQVVRGDSAAYFCASSPPGQGRMNTEAFFGQGTRLTVV.

V gene TRBV7-2 combines with J gene TRBJ1-5, with D maybe TRBD1 (5 bases). The CDR3 runs 12 residues. Trimming took 3 bases from V and 6 from J, leaving 6 bases between them. Germline-derived CDR1 and CDR2 are SGHTA and FQGNSA. The CDR3 loop reads CASSFGGQPQHF. The CDR3 DNA reads TGTGCCAGCAGCTTCGGGGGTCAGCCCCAGCATTTT.

V is TRBV30 and J is TRBJ1-2; D not certain. CDR1 is GTSNPN and CDR2 is SVGIG in the germline V gene (reference sequence). The V gene lost 6 bases and the J gene lost 1 base, with 15 bases spanning the gap. The CDR3 consists of 14 residues. The CDR3 sequence is CACHAVRLNYGYTF. The CDR3 DNA sequence: TGTGCCTGCCACGCAGTCCGACTTAACTATGGCTACACCTTC.

The J gene is TRBJ1-2, the V gene TRBV30; no clear D gene. There are 12 residues in the CDR3. The germline gives CDR1 GTSNPN, CDR2 SVGIG (reference sequence). The ends were cut back, 8 bases at V and 5 bases at J, with 15 bases in the middle. The CDR3 reads CALKPTVYGYTF. CDR3 coding DNA: TGTGCCCTAAAACCCACAGTGTATGGCTACACCTTC. The entire variable domain, with the rest obtained from reference TRBV30 and TRBJ1-2, is as follows: SQTIHQWPATLVQPVGSPLSLECTVEGTSNPNLYWYRQAAGRGLQLLFYSVGIGQISSEVPQNLSASRPQDRQFILSSKKLLLSDSGFYLCALKPTVYGYTFGSGTRLTVV.

The chain combines TRBV6-7 with TRBJ1-4; D is unclear. TRBV6-7 falls under the ORF class, with uncertain function. This CDR3 has 16 residues. V gave up 5 bases and J gave up 3 bases, with 16 bases separating them. The CDR3 here is CASSTPGGRANEKLFF. The CDR3 DNA reads TGTGCCAGCAGTACCCCGGGAGGGCGGGCTAATGAAAAACTGTTTTTT.

The rearrangement links TRBV2 to TRBJ2-5; D is undetermined. Per the germline V gene, CDR1 is SNHLY and CDR2 is FYNNEI. This CDR3 contains 13 residues. The V end lost 10 bases, the J end lost 0 bases, and 12 bases lay between the germline ends. Here the CDR3 DNA reads TGTGCCATCATTACAGCCTACCAAGAGACCCAGTACTTC. Its translation is CAIITAYQETQYF.

The chain employs TRBV7-2 and TRBJ2-7; 16 bases map to TRBD2. The junction had 7 bases not matched to a gene; V was cut back by 5 bases and J by 6 bases. The CDR3 covers 16 residues. Germline V gives CDR1 SGHTA, CDR2 FQGNSA. CDR3 DNA: TGTGCCAGCAGCACCGGGACTAGCGGGGGGGTACGCGAGCAGTACTTC. Translation gives CASSTGTSGGVREQYF.

A few counts support this clone. The chain couples TRBV15 to TRBJ1-1; D uncertain. Trimming pared 0 bases from V and 1 base from J, leaving 9 bases between. CDR1 is LNHNV and CDR2 is YYDKDF in the germline V gene (reference sequence). The CDR3 contains 15 residues. Here the CDR3 reads CATSRDHISNTEAFF. CDR3 DNA: TGTGCCACCAGCAGAGATCACATTTCGAACACTGAAGCTTTCTTT.

V gene TRBV6-5 combines with J gene TRBJ1-5, with a possible D match to TRBD1 (5 bases). The CDR3 contains 12 residues. The V end was cut by 11 bases, the J end by 0 bases, with 8 bases between. CDR1 and CDR2 (germline): MNHEY, SVGAGI. CDR3 region: CACQGSNQPQHF. The CDR3, as DNA: TGTGCCTGCCAGGGTAGCAATCAGCCCCAGCATTTT.

This clone showed up just once. The chain carries TRBV10-3 and TRBJ1-2; 10 nucleotides agree with TRBD1. This CDR3 has 15 amino acids. Germline CDR1 reads ENHRY; CDR2 reads SYGVKD. With V trimmed by 4 bases and J by 5 bases, 7 bases remained unmatched. CDR3 region: CAISAGQGGGYGYTF. For the CDR3, the DNA is TGTGCCATCAGTGCCGGACAGGGGGGAGGATATGGCTACACCTTC.

V and J are TRBV30 and TRBJ1-2, with D unclear. Germline V gene sequence: CDR1 GTSNPN, CDR2 SVGIG (reference sequence). The CDR3 totals 12 residues. V gave up 0 bases and J gave up 5 bases, with 7 bases separating them. As DNA, the CDR3 is TGTGCCTGGAGTGTTTCGTCGTATGGCTACACCTTC. It is translated as CAWSVSSYGYTF.

The rearrangement joins TRBV19 to TRBJ2-1; D might be TRBD2 (6 bases). This CDR3 is 15 amino acids long. Germline lookup yields CDR1 LNHDA and CDR2 SQIVND (reference sequence). V was clipped by 1 base and J by 5 bases, with 12 bases between them. CDR3 DNA sequence: TGTGCCAGTAGTATAGGCAGCGGGCCACACAATGAGCAGTTCTTC. The encoded protein is CASSIGSGPHNEQFF.

About this clone: At the DNA level, this CDR3 is encoded by other sequences in the same sample as well. The chain joins TRBV5-1 to TRBJ2-5, with D perhaps TRBD2 (6 bases). Trimming removed 0 bases at V and 5 bases at J, with 11 bases between. CDR1 and CDR2 (germline): SGHRS, YFSETQ. CDR3 length: 14 amino acids. The CDR3 sequence is CASSLGGLGETQYF. The CDR3 DNA is TGCGCCAGCAGCTTGGGGGGACTTGGGGAGACCCAGTACTTC.

The J gene is TRBJ1-6, the V gene TRBV4-2; 8 nucleotides match TRBD1. Germline lookup yields CDR1 LGHNA and CDR2 YNFKEQ. Trimming at V came to 0 bases and at J to 8 bases, leaving 3 bases not matched to a gene. The CDR3 runs to 15 residues. DNA of the CDR3: TGTGCCAGCAGCCAAGAACCAGGGGGCTATTCACCCCTCCACTTT. Amino acids: CASSQEPGGYSPLHF.

In this sample, this clone turned up a few times. This CDR3 is CASSQDYYYEQYF. The CDR3 region has the DNA TGCGCCAGCAGCCAAGATTACTACTACGAGCAGTACTTC. The chain recombines TRBV4-1 with TRBJ2-5, with no clear D. Judging by the DNA end, TRBJ2-7 fits better; the J call may be wrong. Germline loops: CDR1 MGHRA, CDR2 YSYEKL. CDR3 size: 13 residues.

The V call is TRBV6-5, the J call TRBJ2-3, with 12 bases identical to TRBD1. Germline V gene lookup returns CDR1 MNHEY and CDR2 SVGAGI. CDR3 length: 14 residues. V gave up 9 bases and J gave up 5 bases; unmatched junction bases: 6. CDR3: CASGTGGVIDTQYF. CDR3 coding DNA: TGTGCCAGTGGGACAGGGGGCGTGATAGATACGCAGTATTTT.

The genes are TRBV6-5 and TRBJ1-3; D is unclear. Germline assignment: CDR1 MNHEY and CDR2 SVGAGI. The CDR3 has 15 amino acids. The V and J ends lost 7 bases and 2 bases respectively, with 15 bases between them. The CDR3 region is CASTYVGEPGNTIYF. CDR3 bases: TGTGCCAGCACCTACGTAGGAGAACCTGGAAACACCATATATTTT.

The chain couples TRBV29-1 to TRBJ1-6; D is unclear. Trimming took 6 bases from V and 6 from J, leaving 18 bases between them. Germline CDR1 is SQVTM and CDR2 is ANQGSEA. The CDR3 is 15 amino acids. The CDR3: CSVWLDEGGNSPLHF. The CDR3 DNA reads as TGCAGCGTGTGGCTGGACGAAGGAGGTAATTCACCCCTCCACTTT. Complete variable domain (other parts from reference TRBV29-1 and TRBJ1-6): SAVISQKPSRDICQRGTSLTIQCQVDSQVTMMFWYRQQPGQSLTLIATANQGSEATYESGFVIDKFPISRPNLTFSTLTVSNMSPEDSSIYLCSVWLDEGGNSPLHFGNGTRLTVT.

This clone has just a few counts. The rearrangement uses TRBV27 and TRBJ1-3; maybe TRBD1 (6 bases). CDR1 is MNHEY, CDR2 SMNVEV, per germline (reference sequence). The CDR3 totals 14 residues. Trimming pared 5 bases from V and 4 bases from J, leaving 12 bases between. CDR3 DNA: TGTGCCAGCAGTGCACAGGGTCCCGGAAACACCATATATTTT. It encodes CASSAQGPGNTIYF.

The V call is TRBV19, the J call TRBJ2-2; TRBD1 matches at 9 bases. Germline V CDR1 and CDR2: LNHDA, SQIVND (reference sequence). Unmatched junction bases numbered 6, after V lost 3 bases and J lost 7 bases. The CDR3 is 15 residues long. CDR3 bases: TGTGCCAGTAGTATGGGGACAGGGAACTTCGGGGAGCTGTTTTTT. This gives the protein CASSMGTGNFGELFF.